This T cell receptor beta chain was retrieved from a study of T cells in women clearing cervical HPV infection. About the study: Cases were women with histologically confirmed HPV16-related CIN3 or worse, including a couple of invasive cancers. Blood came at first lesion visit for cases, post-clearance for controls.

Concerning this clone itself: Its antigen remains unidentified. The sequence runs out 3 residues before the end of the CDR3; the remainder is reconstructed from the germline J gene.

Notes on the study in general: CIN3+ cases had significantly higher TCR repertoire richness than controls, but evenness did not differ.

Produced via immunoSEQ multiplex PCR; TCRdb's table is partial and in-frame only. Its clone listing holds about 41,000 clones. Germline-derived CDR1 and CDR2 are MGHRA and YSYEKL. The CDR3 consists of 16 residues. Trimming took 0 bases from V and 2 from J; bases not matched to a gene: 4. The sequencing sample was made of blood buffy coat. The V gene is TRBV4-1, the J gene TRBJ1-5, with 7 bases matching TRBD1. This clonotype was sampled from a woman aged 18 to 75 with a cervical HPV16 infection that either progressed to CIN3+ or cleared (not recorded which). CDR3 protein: CASSQEGGVGNQPQHF. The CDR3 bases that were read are TGCGCCAGCAGCCAAGAAGGGGGCGTTGGCAATCAGCCC.